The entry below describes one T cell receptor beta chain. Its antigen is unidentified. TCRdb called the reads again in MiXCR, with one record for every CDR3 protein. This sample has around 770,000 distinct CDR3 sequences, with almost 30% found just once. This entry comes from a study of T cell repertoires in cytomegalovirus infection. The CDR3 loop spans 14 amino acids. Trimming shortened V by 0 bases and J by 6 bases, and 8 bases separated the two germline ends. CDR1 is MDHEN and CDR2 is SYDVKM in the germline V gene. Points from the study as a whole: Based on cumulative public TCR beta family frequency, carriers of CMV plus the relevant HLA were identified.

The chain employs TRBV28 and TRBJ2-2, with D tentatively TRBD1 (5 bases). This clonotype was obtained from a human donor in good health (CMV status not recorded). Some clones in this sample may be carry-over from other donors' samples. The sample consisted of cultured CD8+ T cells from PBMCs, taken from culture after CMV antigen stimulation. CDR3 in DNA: TGTGCCAGCAGTTTATGGACAGCCGCCGGGGAGCTGTTTTTT. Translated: CASSLWTAAGELFF.